The clone carrying this T cell receptor (beta chain) has more than one count but fewer than ten. The data were obtained in a study of radiation and T cells in renal cell carcinoma. Germline CDR1 and CDR2: GTSNPN and SVGIG (reference sequence). V was clipped by 0 bases and J by 6 bases, with 12 bases between them. The CDR3 totals 14 residues. The time point here: blood 2 weeks post-SBRT. Treatment described: 15 Gy SBRT to primary tumor, nephrectomy 4 weeks later. Assay used: immunoSEQ multiplex PCR; TCRdb lists only in-frame clones, some missing. The repertoire holds just over 150,000 clones, with roughly 90% as singletons.

This specimen consisted of blood, obtained from a patient whose treatment included radiotherapy and nephrectomy. The clonotype was recovered from a woman in her fifties or sixties with renal cell carcinoma. The V call is TRBV30, the J call TRBJ1-5; D perhaps matches TRBD1 (6 bases). The CDR3 sequence is CAWSVGGASQPQHF. In DNA, the CDR3 is TGTGCCTGGAGTGTAGGGGGGGCGTCTCAGCCCCAGCATTTT.